The clone carrying this TCR beta chain was detected a few times. The antigen is unknown. The data were obtained in a study of T cell repertoires in cytomegalovirus infection. Study summary: It can be stated that public TCR beta signatures indicated CMV infection as well as a matching HLA type.

TCRdb re-called the reads through MiXCR, storing one row per CDR3 protein. Among approximately 70,000 distinct CDR3 sequences, more than 20% were seen once, and the ten largest hold 60% to 80%. Study-level findings and limits: Dominating the ex vivo response were TCR beta clonotypes that were CMV-specific and HLA-C-restricted. Individuals carrying CMV plus the relevant HLA were identified by cumulative frequency of public TCR beta families.

Germline CDR1 is LNHDA and CDR2 is SQIVND (reference sequence). The V end lost 5 bases, the J end lost 0 bases, and 10 bases lay between the germline ends. The CDR3 runs to 14 residues. This receptor was identified in a human donor in good health (CMV status not recorded). Some clones in this sample may be carry-over from other donors' samples. The V and J genes are TRBV19 and TRBJ1-1; D may be TRBD1 (6 bases). The sequencing sample was made of PBMCs, sequenced either directly or after in vitro stimulation (not recorded which). DNA of the CDR3: TGTGCCAGTAGTCCGACAGGTATGAACACTGAAGCTTTCTTT. This translates into CASSPTGMNTEAFF.